These 17 T cell receptor beta chains share one sample of origin, sequenced in a study of PD-1 blockade in classical Hodgkin lymphoma. Stated time point: newly diagnosed, previously untreated cHL patient sample. The assay was immunoSEQ multiplex PCR, and TCRdb's table has in-frame clones only and misses some. The data hold 47,000 or so clones, with approximately 91% observed a single time. The sample comprised peripheral blood mononuclear cells (PBMCs). Receptor source: a human donor with classical Hodgkin lymphoma.

This clone has more than one count but fewer than ten. The V call is TRBV6-5, the J call TRBJ1-2; perhaps TRBD1 as D (5 bases). From germline, CDR1 is MNHEY and CDR2 SVGAGI. V was cut by 6 bases and J by 8 bases, with 16 bases left in between. The CDR3 totals 13 residues. The CDR3 DNA reads TGTGCCAGCAGCCCCAGGGACCTGAGGGGCTACACCTTC. It codes for CASSPRDLRGYTF.

This chain connects TRBV7-9 to TRBJ2-7; TRBD2 agrees at 8 bases. Germline V gene lookup returns CDR1 SEHNR and CDR2 FQNEAQ (reference sequence). The J segment lost 4 bases and the V segment lost 0 bases, leaving 5 bases of the junction unmatched. CDR3 length: 15 residues. This CDR3 reads CASSLAKSGSYEQYV. The CDR3 DNA reads TGTGCCAGCAGCTTAGCGAAGAGCGGGAGTTACGAGCAGTACGTC.

V gene TRBV9 combines with J gene TRBJ2-7, with TRBD2 matching over 8 bases. The V and J ends lost 3 bases and 0 bases, in that order; junction bases with no gene match: 2. CDR3 size: 14 residues. Germline-derived CDR1 and CDR2 are SGDLS and YYNGEE. The DNA for the CDR3 is TGTGCCAGCAGCGGTAGCGGGGCCTCCTACGAGCAGTACTTC. Amino acids: CASSGSGASYEQYF.

The chain is built from TRBV4-1 and TRBJ2-3; 10 bases fit TRBD2. Trimming took 6 bases from V and 6 from J; bases not matched to a gene: 3. Looked up from germline, CDR1 is MGHRA and CDR2 is YSYEKL. The CDR3 length is 13 residues. CDR3 sequence (DNA): TGCGCCAGCAGGGGACTAGCGTGGGATACGCAGTATTTT. Translated: CASRGLAWDTQYF.

This sequence joins TRBV7-9 and TRBJ2-1, with a possible D match to TRBD2 (5 bases). CDR3 length: 14 amino acids. Germline CDR1 and CDR2: SEHNR and FQNEAQ (reference sequence). Trimming cost V 5 bases and J 10 bases, with 18 bases left between them. The CDR3 nucleotides are TGTGCCAGCAGCCCAAACGAGGGAATTATCGAGCAGTTCTTC. This translates into CASSPNEGIIEQFF.

This clone appeared a single time. The J gene is TRBJ2-7, the V gene TRBV11-2; the match to TRBD2 covers 9 bases. The germline V gene encodes CDR1 SGHAT and CDR2 FQNNGV. V shed 6 bases, J shed 3 bases, and the junction held 6 bases outside the gene matches. This CDR3 has 14 amino acids. CDR3 protein: CASRSSGMGYEQYF. The CDR3 DNA sequence: TGTGCCAGCAGGTCTAGCGGGATGGGCTACGAGCAGTACTTC.

J is TRBJ1-1 and V is TRBV19; 8 bases line up with TRBD1. Germline CDR1 reads LNHDA; CDR2 reads SQIVND (reference sequence). This CDR3 region has 14 residues. J was trimmed by 4 bases and V by 11 bases; bases with no gene match: 12. CDR3 protein: CASRTGTMGTEAFF. Written as DNA, the CDR3 is TGTGCCTCCCGGACAGGGACAATGGGCACTGAAGCTTTCTTT.

The chain uses TRBV4-1 and TRBJ1-5; tentatively, D is TRBD1 (5 bases). V was shortened by 7 bases and J by 7 bases, with 20 bases between the two germline ends. The CDR3 extends over 15 amino acids. Germline values: CDR1 MGHRA, CDR2 YSYEKL. The CDR3 sequence: CASTSGEGRGQPQHF. CDR3 DNA sequence: TGCGCCAGCACCTCGGGGGAGGGGAGGGGCCAGCCCCAGCATTTT.

This chain uses TRBV4-1 with TRBJ2-1; D is perhaps TRBD1 (6 bases). The CDR3 covers 15 residues. Trimming cost V 3 bases and J 6 bases, with 15 bases left between them. Germline V gene lookup returns CDR1 MGHRA and CDR2 YSYEKL. The CDR3 DNA sequence: TGCGCCAGCAGCCAGGAGCCTGGACAGAGCAATGAGCAGTTCTTC. Encoded protein: CASSQEPGQSNEQFF.

The CDR3 sequence is CASSLESSTDTQYF. CDR3 bases: TGTGCCAGCAGCCTCGAAAGTAGCACAGATACGCAGTATTTT. The J gene is TRBJ2-3, the V gene TRBV4-2; D remains ambiguous. The CDR3 loop spans 14 amino acids. CDR1 is LGHNA and CDR2 is YNFKEQ in the germline V gene. V lost 4 bases and J lost 0, with 8 bases in between.

The chain recombines TRBV19 with TRBJ2-3; D might be TRBD2 (5 bases). Looked up from germline, CDR1 is LNHDA and CDR2 is SQIVND (reference sequence). The ends were cut back, 3 bases at V and 4 bases at J, with 11 bases in the middle. The CDR3 length is 14 residues. The CDR3 region has the DNA TGTGCCAGTAGTATTCGAGGGAGTGCAGATACGCAGTATTTT. It codes for CASSIRGSADTQYF.

The gene calls are TRBV5-5 and TRBJ2-4; no definite D call. V lost 6 bases to trimming and J lost 0 bases, with 10 bases between them. Germline CDR1 is SGHKS and CDR2 is YYEKEE (reference sequence). This CDR3 region has 14 residues. CDR3 sequence (DNA): TGTGCCAGCAACCTTAACTTAGCCAAAAACATTCAGTACTTC. This gives the protein CASNLNLAKNIQYF.

This chain connects TRBV4-1 to TRBJ1-2; TRBD1 might be the D (5 bases). This CDR3 region has 14 residues. V lost 1 base and J lost 4, with 10 bases in between. The germline V gene has CDR1 MGHRA and CDR2 YSYEKL. The CDR3 DNA sequence: TGCGCCAGCAGCCAAGCAGACAGACTCTATGGCTACACCTTC. Its translation is CASSQADRLYGYTF.

V usage is TRBV27 and J usage is TRBJ2-3, with 9 bases identical to TRBD2. CDR1 MNHEY and CDR2 SMNVEV come from the germline V gene (reference sequence). The CDR3 totals 13 residues. J gave up 4 bases and V 8 bases, and 4 bases lay outside the gene matches. As DNA, the CDR3 is TGTGCCAGCGCGGGAGGGCCCGCAGATACGCAGTATTTT. It translates to CASAGGPADTQYF.

The chain links TRBV5-4 to TRBJ2-1, with D maybe TRBD2 (5 bases). Trimming shortened V by 6 bases and J by 0 bases, and 19 bases separated the two germline ends. The CDR3 loop spans 17 amino acids. Germline-derived CDR1 and CDR2 are SGHNT and YYREEE (reference sequence). CDR3 loop: CASKPGPGGYSYNEQFF. CDR3 bases: TGTGCCAGCAAGCCCGGCCCCGGCGGGTACTCCTACAATGAGCAGTTCTTC.

The V and J genes are TRBV28 and TRBJ2-7; TRBD1 matches at 8 bases. The germline V gene encodes CDR1 MDHEN and CDR2 SYDVKM. The CDR3 loop spans 14 amino acids. J gave up 3 bases and V 1 base, and 2 bases lay outside the gene matches. The CDR3 region has the DNA TGTGCCAGCAGTTTATCACAGGGGGGCTACGAGCAGTACTTC. It translates to CASSLSQGGYEQYF.

V gene TRBV9 combines with J gene TRBJ1-1; D is possibly TRBD1 (5 bases). Germline assignment: CDR1 SGDLS and CDR2 YYNGEE. The CDR3 runs to 16 residues. V was clipped by 4 bases and J by 5 bases, with 21 bases between them. The chain's CDR3 is CASSPPGEGGGTEAFF. The DNA of the CDR3 is TGTGCCAGCAGCCCCCCAGGCGAGGGCGGGGGAACTGAAGCTTTCTTT.